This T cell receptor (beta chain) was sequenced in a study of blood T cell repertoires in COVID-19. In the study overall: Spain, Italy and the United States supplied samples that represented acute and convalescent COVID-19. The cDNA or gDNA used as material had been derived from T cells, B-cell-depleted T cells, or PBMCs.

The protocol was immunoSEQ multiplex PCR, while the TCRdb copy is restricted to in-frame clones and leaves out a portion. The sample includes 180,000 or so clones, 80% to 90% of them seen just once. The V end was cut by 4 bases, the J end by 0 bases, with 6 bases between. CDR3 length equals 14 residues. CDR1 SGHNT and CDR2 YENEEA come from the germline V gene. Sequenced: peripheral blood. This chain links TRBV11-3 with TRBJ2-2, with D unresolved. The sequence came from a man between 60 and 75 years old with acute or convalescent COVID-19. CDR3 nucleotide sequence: TGTGCCAGCAGCTCCGGGTCGAACACCGGGGAGCTGTTTTTT. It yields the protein CASSSGSNTGELFF.